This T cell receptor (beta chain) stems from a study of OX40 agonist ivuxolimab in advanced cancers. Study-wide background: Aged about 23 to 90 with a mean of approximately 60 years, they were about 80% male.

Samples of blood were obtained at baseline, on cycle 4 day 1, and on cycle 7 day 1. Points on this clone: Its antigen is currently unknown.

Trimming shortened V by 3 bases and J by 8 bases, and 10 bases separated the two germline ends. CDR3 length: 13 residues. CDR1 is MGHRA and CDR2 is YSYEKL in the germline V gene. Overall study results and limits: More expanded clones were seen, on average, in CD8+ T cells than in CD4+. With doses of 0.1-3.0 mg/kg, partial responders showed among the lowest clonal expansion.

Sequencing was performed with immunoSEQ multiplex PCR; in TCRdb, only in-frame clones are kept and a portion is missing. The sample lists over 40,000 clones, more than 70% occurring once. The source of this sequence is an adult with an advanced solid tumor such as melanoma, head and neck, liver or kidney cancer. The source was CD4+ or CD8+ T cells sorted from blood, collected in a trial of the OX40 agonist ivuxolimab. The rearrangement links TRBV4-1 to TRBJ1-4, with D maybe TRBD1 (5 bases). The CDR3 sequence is CASSQAGQEKLFF. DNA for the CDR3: TGCGCCAGCAGCCAGGCGGGGCAGGAAAAACTGTTTTTT.